This is a list of T cell receptor beta chains from one sample in a study of T cells in Graves' hyperthyroidism and ophthalmopathy. TCRdb passed the multiplex PCR reads through MiXCR, listing each CDR3 protein once. The sample has about 300,000 distinct CDR3 sequences, 13% seen once; the top ten hold almost 8%. The sample was blood. The receptor set was obtained from a woman in her twenties or thirties with Graves' hyperthyroidism that later progressed to Graves' ophthalmopathy. Each CDR3 is given with its conserved first and last residue. The D gene is left open where the match is weak. Size values are once, few and many counts, or a class for expanded clones, and some rows have none.

TRBJ2-2 | NA | TRBD1 | TRBV28 | CASIQDRTGINTGELFF | TGTGCCAGCATCCAAGACCGGACAGGGATAAACACCGGGGAGCTGTTTTTT
TRBJ2-3 | NA | NA | TRBV19 | CASSNPDTQYF | TGTGCCAGTAGTAATCCAGATACGCAGTATTTT
TRBJ2-7 | few | TRBD1 | TRBV20-1 | CSARDLTGPTYEQYF | TGCAGTGCTAGAGACCTGACAGGGCCGACCTACGAGCAGTACTTC
TRBJ2-3 | NA | NA | TRBV12-3/TRBV12-4 | CASFRWGTQYF | TGTGCCAGCTTCCGGTGGGGTACGCAGTATTTT
TRBJ2-1 | NA | NA | TRBV3-1 | CASSQVGAGARDGQFF | TGTGCCAGCAGCCAAGTTGGGGCCGGGGCAAGGGATGGGCAGTTCTTC
TRBJ2-6 | NA | NA | TRBV19 | CASIRASGPNYSLVSGANVLTF | TGTGCCAGCATTAGGGCGTCAGGGCCAAACTACTCTCTGGTATCCGGGGCCAACGTCCTGACTTTC
TRBJ2-7 | many | TRBD2 | TRBV9 | CASSVQPGGEYEQYF | TGTGCCAGCAGCGTACAGCCGGGGGGAGAGTACGAGCAGTACTTC
TRBJ1-1 | many | NA | TRBV6-6 | CASSYSYPNTEAFF | TGTGCCAGCAGTTACTCCTACCCTAACACTGAAGCTTTCTTT
TRBJ1-2 | NA | NA | TRBV24-1 | CATSDPREGLDGYTF | TGTGCCACCAGTGATCCCAGGGAGGGCCTAGATGGCTACACCTTC
TRBJ1-2 | many | NA | TRBV11-2 | CASSLGGGDYGYTF | TGTGCCAGCAGCTTAGGTGGCGGTGACTATGGCTACACCTTC
TRBJ2-3 | NA | NA | TRBV20-1 | CSARPQQRGLLWDTQYF | TGCAGTGCTAGACCCCAGCAGCGCGGTCTACTCTGGGATACGCAGTATTTT
TRBJ2-7 | NA | TRBD1 | TRBV29-1 | CSVDAGQGPEQYF | TGCAGCGTTGACGCCGGACAGGGACCCGAGCAGTACTTC
TRBJ1-1 | many | NA | TRBV12-3/TRBV12-4 | CASSFAEGTEAFF | TGTGCCAGCAGTTTTGCGGAGGGCACTGAAGCTTTCTTT
TRBJ2-2 | few | NA | TRBV15 | CATSRVRGYNTGELFF | TGTGCCACCAGCAGAGTACGAGGATACAACACCGGGGAGCTGTTTTTT
TRBJ2-5 | few | TRBD1 | TRBV4-3 | CASSQNRGRGETQYF | TGCGCCAGCAGCCAAAATAGGGGGCGCGGGGAGACCCAGTACTTC
TRBJ2-7 | few | TRBD1 | TRBV7-2 | CASRTYQNRGGNEQYF | TGTGCCAGCAGAACCTACCAAAACAGGGGTGGGAACGAGCAGTACTTC
TRBJ2-2 | few | NA | TRBV27 | CASSLTYQNTGELFF | TGTGCCAGCAGTCTCACATATCAGAACACCGGGGAGCTGTTTTTT
TRBJ2-3 | few | TRBD2 | TRBV10-2 | CASSGLAGDPSTDTQYF | TGCGCCAGCAGTGGTCTAGCGGGAGATCCTAGCACAGATACGCAGTATTTT
TRBJ1-5 | NA | TRBD1 | TRBV11-1 | CASSPGTGLNQPQHF | TGTGCCAGCAGCCCCGGGACAGGGCTCAATCAGCCCCAGCATTTT
TRBJ2-1 | few | NA | TRBV14 | CASSPYLGTPYNEQFF | TGTGCCAGCAGCCCTTATCTAGGGACACCTTACAATGAGCAGTTCTTC
TRBJ2-3 | NA | NA | TRBV15 | CATSTYGERGDTQYF | TGTGCCACCAGCACCTATGGGGAGAGGGGGGATACGCAGTATTTT
TRBJ2-1 | NA | TRBD1 | TRBV24-1 | CATSEPGRDRGRDEQFF | TGTGCCACCAGTGAACCCGGCCGGGACAGGGGGCGCGATGAGCAGTTCTTC
TRBJ1-3 | few | NA | TRBV9 | CASSPQRTQAGNTIYF | TGTGCCAGCAGCCCTCAACGGACCCAGGCTGGAAACACCATATATTTT